A single sample gave rise to the 25 T cell receptor beta chains below, sequenced in a study of molecular identifiers for immune sequencing clone quantification. TCRdb processed the PCR reads anew with MiXCR; each CDR3 protein has one entry. The repertoire has about 70,000 distinct CDR3 sequences, 15% to 20% of them found once; the top ten carry 1.5%. Sequenced sample: naive CD8+ T cells from blood, with Jurkat cell RNA spiked in. Subset indicated: FACS-sorted CD8+CD4-CCR7+CD45RA+ naive T cells. These TCRs come from a human donor in good health. Some libraries in this study had Jurkat cell RNA spiked in.

The chain couples TRBV6-6 to TRBJ2-5, with D possibly matching TRBD2 (5 bases). The CDR3 covers 15 residues. In germline, CDR1 is MNHNY, CDR2 SVGAGI (reference sequence). The germline V and J ends were trimmed by 6 bases and 2 bases, with 16 bases remaining between them. For the CDR3, the DNA is TGTGCCAGCAGCCTCACGGACTGGGAACAAGAGACCCAGTACTTC. Protein product: CASSLTDWEQETQYF.

The table lists this clonotype with many counts. This chain links TRBV7-9 with TRBJ2-1; no definite D call. The germline V and J ends were trimmed by 4 bases and 9 bases, with 16 bases remaining between them. Germline-derived CDR1 and CDR2 are SEHNR and FQNEAQ (reference sequence). CDR3 length: 14 residues. As DNA, the CDR3 is TGTGCCAGCAGCTCCTCCCTGGGGAAGGCTGAGCAGTTCTTC. Its protein is CASSSSLGKAEQFF.

The J gene is TRBJ2-1, the V gene TRBV5-1, with 11 bases that match TRBD2. The CDR3 covers 17 residues. Germline CDR1 reads SGHRS; CDR2 reads YFSETQ. The ends lost 4 bases at V and 4 bases at J; junction bases unmatched: 10. The CDR3 bases are TGCGCCAGCAGCGGGAGGCTAGCGGGGGGAGGTTACAATGAGCAGTTCTTC. Encoded protein: CASSGRLAGGGYNEQFF.

In this sample, this clonotype turned up once. The V and J genes are TRBV9 and TRBJ2-1, with 9 bases lining up with TRBD2. The V gene's germline CDR1 is SGDLS and CDR2 YYNGEE. The CDR3 covers 16 residues. V lost 10 bases and J lost 9; bases outside the gene matches: 20. The CDR3: CAGGPPSRREGGEQFF. The CDR3 bases are TGTGCCGGCGGCCCCCCTAGCAGGCGGGAGGGCGGTGAGCAGTTCTTC. The full variable domain, with the rest looked up from reference TRBV9 and TRBJ2-1, is DSGVTQTPKHLITATGQRVTLRCSPRSGDLSVYWYQQSLDQGLQFLIQYYNGEERAKGNILERFSAQQFPDLHSELNLSSLELGDSALYFCAGGPPSRREGGEQFFGPGTRLTVL.

Regarding this clonotype: This may be a read error: a much more frequent sequence differs by one nucleotide. This chain joins TRBV6-5 and TRBJ2-5; D unclear. Germline V gene lookup returns CDR1 MNHEY and CDR2 SVGAGI. This CDR3 comprises 13 residues. The CDR3 nucleotides read TGTTCCAGCAGTTACACTAACCAAGAGACCCAGTACTTC. Its protein is CSSSYTNQETQYF.

This clonotype was seen repeatedly, ten times or more. The CDR3 sequence is CSWRVNTGELFF. CDR3 nucleotide sequence: TGTTCATGGAGAGTGAACACCGGGGAGCTGTTTTTT. This chain links TRBV30 with TRBJ2-2; no definite D call. Germline V gives CDR1 GTSNPN, CDR2 SVGIG (reference sequence). This CDR3 has 12 amino acids.

The sample holds many counts of this clonotype. This chain uses TRBV7-6 with TRBJ2-7, with D perhaps matching TRBD1 (6 bases). Germline V gene data show CDR1 as SGHVS and CDR2 as FNYEAQ. Trimming took off 0 bases at V and 6 bases at J, with 6 bases between the two ends. The CDR3 loop spans 12 amino acids. Here the CDR3 reads CASSLAGGEQYF. CDR3 DNA: TGTGCCAGCAGCTTAGCAGGGGGCGAGCAGTACTTC.

This clonotype has at least ten counts. The CDR3 region is CASAGLATGARTDTQYF. DNA of the CDR3: TGTGCCAGCGCGGGACTAGCGACCGGAGCACGCACAGATACGCAGTATTTT. The chain employs TRBV12-3 or TRBV12-4 and TRBJ2-3; the match to TRBD2 covers 10 bases. The CDR3 sequence is 17 residues long. The J segment lost 1 base and the V segment lost 8 bases, leaving 12 bases of the junction unmatched.

This clonotype was picked up a small number of times. The chain is built from TRBV13 and TRBJ2-3; D ambiguous. Trimming removed 5 bases from V and 2 bases from J, with 8 bases in between. This CDR3 spans 13 amino acids. Looked up from germline, CDR1 is PRHDT and CDR2 is FYEKMQ (reference sequence). Here the CDR3 DNA reads TGTGCCAGCAGCCCCCGGAACACAGATACGCAGTATTTT. Residues: CASSPRNTDTQYF. Looking up the rest from reference TRBV13 and TRBJ2-3 gives the full variable domain: AAGVIQSPRHLIKEKRETATLKCYPIPRHDTVYWYQQGPGQDPQFLISFYEKMQSDKGSIPDRFSAQQFSDYHSELNMSSLELGDSALYFCASSPRNTDTQYFGPGTRLTVL.

This clonotype was counted many times. The gene calls are TRBV13 and TRBJ2-3, with TRBD1 matching 10 bases. This CDR3 spans 19 amino acids. With V trimmed by 5 bases and J by 4 bases, 18 bases remained unmatched. Germline V gene lookup returns CDR1 PRHDT and CDR2 FYEKMQ (reference sequence). The chain's CDR3 is CASSSSFMSGTGVADTQYF. The CDR3, as DNA: TGTGCCAGCAGCAGTAGTTTTATGAGCGGGACAGGGGTCGCAGATACGCAGTATTTT.

About this clonotype itself: Its ends do not fully match the called genes, so a read error is possible. This rearrangement joins TRBV7-9 to TRBJ1-3; D not resolved. Germline CDR1 and CDR2: SEHNR and FQNEAQ (reference sequence). The CDR3 sequence is 17 residues long. CDR3 region: CASSLVLGEKTGNAIYF. In nucleotides, the CDR3 is TGTGCCAGCAGCTTAGTGCTGGGAGAGAAGACTGGAAACGCCATATATTTT.

This clonotype has a count of ten or more. The CDR3: CASSQTSGLDTQYF. CDR3 bases: TGTGCCAGCAGCCAGACCTCCGGACTGGATACGCAGTATTTT. The rearrangement links TRBV3-1 to TRBJ2-3; tentative D call: TRBD2 (5 bases). V lost 3 bases to trimming and J lost 6 bases, with 13 bases between them. CDR3 length: 14 residues. Germline CDR1 is LGHDT and CDR2 is YNNKEL (reference sequence).

This clonotype has just a few counts. This chain links TRBV28 with TRBJ2-1, with D tentatively TRBD2 (6 bases). CDR1 and CDR2 (germline): MDHEN, SYDVKM. The CDR3 extends over 14 amino acids. The ends were cut back, 5 bases at V and 2 bases at J, with 10 bases in the middle. The CDR3 coding sequence is TGTGCCAGCAGTCCCGGAGGGGCCTACAATGAGCAGTTCTTC. It translates to CASSPGGAYNEQFF. The whole variable domain, remainder taken from reference TRBV28 and TRBJ2-1, is DVKVTQSSRYLVKRTGEKVFLECVQDMDHENMFWYRQDPGLGLRLIYFSYDVKMKEKGDIPEGYSVSREKKERFSLILESASTNQTSMYLCASSPGGAYNEQFFGPGTRLTVL.

This clonotype was seen only a few times. The chain combines TRBV15 with TRBJ1-5, with 9 bases matching TRBD1. With 4 bases clipped from V and 4 bases from J, the junction kept 5 bases outside the gene matches. CDR3 length: 15 residues. In germline, CDR1 is LNHNV, CDR2 YYDKDF (reference sequence). The CDR3 region has the DNA TGTGCCACCAGCACCTCCGGGACAGGGAATCAGCCCCAGCATTTT. Its translation is CATSTSGTGNQPQHF.

This clonotype has a count of ten or more. The genes are TRBV5-4 and TRBJ2-7; possibly TRBD1 or TRBD2 for D (5 bases each). V was clipped by 4 bases and J by 3 bases, with 17 bases between them. The CDR3 runs 15 residues. Germline CDR1 is SGHNT and CDR2 is YYREEE (reference sequence). The CDR3 DNA is TGTGCCAGCAGCCCCGGGGCAGGGATCCTCTACGAGCAGTACTTC. The encoded protein is CASSPGAGILYEQYF. The full variable domain, completed using reference TRBV5-4 and TRBJ2-7, is ETGVTQSPTHLIKTRGQQVTLRCSSQSGHNTVSWYQQALGQGPQFIFQYYREEENGRGNFPPRFSGLQFPNYSSELNVNALELDDSALYLCASSPGAGILYEQYFGPGTRLTVT.

Comments on this clonotype: A much bigger clone sits one base away, suggesting this may be a read error. The chain joins TRBV12-5 to TRBJ2-3; 7 bases match TRBD1. From germline, CDR1 is LGHNT and CDR2 FRNRAP. This CDR3 is built from 17 residues. V shed 1 base and J 6 bases; nucleotides not matched to a gene: 13. The CDR3 DNA follows: TGTGCTAGTGGTTTGGCCCTCCAACAGGGGTCGGACGATACGCAGTATTTT. Amino acid sequence: CASGLALQQGSDDTQYF.

As for this clonotype: The junction departs from the called germline gene at one end, perhaps through a read error. CDR3 coding DNA: TGTGCCACCAGTGATTTGATAGGGCATAACAATGGGCAGTTCTTC. It translates to CATSDLIGHNNGQFF. The V call is TRBV24-1, the J call TRBJ2-1, with no clear D. Germline CDR1 reads KGHDR; CDR2 reads SFDVKD. The CDR3 loop spans 15 amino acids.

This clonotype was counted many times. This chain uses TRBV7-9 with TRBJ1-5, with D hard to call. CDR1 is SEHNR and CDR2 is FQNEAQ in the germline V gene (reference sequence). There are 13 residues in the CDR3. Trimming removed 5 bases from V and 6 bases from J, with 11 bases in between. This chain's CDR3 is CASSPTEGQPQHF. The CDR3 bases are TGTGCCAGCAGCCCCACCGAGGGTCAGCCCCAGCATTTT. Together with reference TRBV7-9 and TRBJ1-5, the CDR3 gives the full variable domain: DTGVSQNPRHKITKRGQNVTFRCDPISEHNRLYWYRQTLGQGPEFLTYFQNEAQLEKSRLLSDRFSAERPKGSFSTLEIQRTEQGDSAMYLCASSPTEGQPQHFGDGTRLSIL.

This clonotype occurred a few times. The gene calls are TRBV29-1 and TRBJ2-2; the match to TRBD1 covers 7 bases. Trimming took 4 bases from V and 4 from J; bases not matched to a gene: 3. The CDR3 is made up of 13 amino acids. The germline V gene has CDR1 SQVTM and CDR2 ANQGSEA. CDR3 loop: CSVGGGITGELFF. CDR3 nucleotide sequence: TGCAGCGTTGGAGGGGGCATCACCGGGGAGCTGTTTTTT.

This clonotype was recorded at least ten times. The chain couples TRBV30 to TRBJ2-3; 8 bases match TRBD2. This CDR3 is 15 amino acids long. The germline CDR1 and CDR2 sequences are GTSNPN and SVGIG (reference sequence). V trimming: 2 bases; J trimming: 1 base; junction bases outside the gene matches: 5. This CDR3 reads CAWSLAGFGTDTQYF. Here the CDR3 DNA reads TGTGCCTGGAGTTTAGCGGGGTTTGGCACAGATACGCAGTATTTT.

Of note for this clonotype: One end of the junction does not line up with germline, which may come from a read error. J is TRBJ2-5 and V is TRBV7-2, with D possibly being TRBD2 (7 bases). Germline V lookup: CDR1 SGHTA, CDR2 FQGNSA. The length of the CDR3 is 16 residues. The CDR3 here is CAGSPNSGRGGETQYF. As DNA, the CDR3 is TGCGCCGGCAGCCCGAATAGCGGAAGGGGGGGCGAGACCCAGTACTTC.

This clonotype occurred many times. J is TRBJ1-2 and V is TRBV6-2 or TRBV6-3; D call uncertain. The CDR3 spans 13 residues. Germline CDR1 and CDR2: MNHEY and SVGEGT. Trimming took 7 bases from V and 4 from J, leaving 13 bases between them. CDR3 DNA: TGTGCCAGCACCCCACTGGCGTTCTATGGCTACACCTTC. This encodes CASTPLAFYGYTF.

The chain employs TRBV10-1 and TRBJ2-7; D may be TRBD1 (6 bases). The CDR3 sequence is 12 residues long. The germline V gene has CDR1 WNHNN and CDR2 SYGVQD (reference sequence). Trimming took 6 bases from V and 2 from J, leaving 8 bases between them. The CDR3 loop is CASRGDTYEQYF. The CDR3 DNA is TGCGCCAGCAGGGGGGACACCTACGAGCAGTACTTC.

This clonotype was seen repeatedly, ten times or more. The V and J genes are TRBV2 and TRBJ2-7; D gene uncertain. Germline V lookup: CDR1 SNHLY, CDR2 FYNNEI. Trimming removed 4 bases at V and 6 bases at J, with 7 bases between. This CDR3 contains 11 residues. CDR3 bases: TGTGCCAGCAGTGTTCGTCCCGAGCAGTACTTC. Its translation is CASSVRPEQYF.

With respect to this clonotype: Possible read error: a much larger clone is one base away. The chain links TRBV6-6 to TRBJ2-5; D might be TRBD2 (5 bases). The CDR3 runs to 13 residues. CDR1 and CDR2 (germline): MNHNY, SVGAGI (reference sequence). The CDR3 loop reads CASSYGSREIQYF. The CDR3 DNA sequence: TGTGCCAGCAGTTACGGGAGCAGAGAGATCCAGTACTTC.